There are many counts of the clone carrying this TCR beta chain. Its specificity is unknown. Trimming took off 3 bases at V and 0 bases at J, with 12 bases between the two ends. From germline, CDR1 is SNHLY and CDR2 FYNNEI. The CDR3 contains 16 residues. The sample comes from a study of shared clonotypes between healthy human individuals. Study findings and constraints: The represented genetic and exposure-history diversity was limited by the small number of donors.

In the CD4+ fraction, cells were divided into CD45RA+ naive and CD45RA-negative memory subsets. Execution of the assay was at deep level. Assay: immunoSEQ multiplex PCR; the TCRdb copy retains only in-frame clones and omits some. The sample records hundreds of thousands of clones, around 72% being singletons. This sequence was found in a woman younger than 45 in good health. Sequencing was performed on memory CD4+ T cells sorted from blood. Subset in this sample: CD45RA-negative fraction. The chain carries TRBV2 and TRBJ2-1; D is unresolved. Here the CDR3 reads CASSDQARSSYNEQFF. CDR3 sequence (DNA): TGTGCCAGCAGTGACCAAGCCCGGAGCTCCTACAATGAGCAGTTCTTC.